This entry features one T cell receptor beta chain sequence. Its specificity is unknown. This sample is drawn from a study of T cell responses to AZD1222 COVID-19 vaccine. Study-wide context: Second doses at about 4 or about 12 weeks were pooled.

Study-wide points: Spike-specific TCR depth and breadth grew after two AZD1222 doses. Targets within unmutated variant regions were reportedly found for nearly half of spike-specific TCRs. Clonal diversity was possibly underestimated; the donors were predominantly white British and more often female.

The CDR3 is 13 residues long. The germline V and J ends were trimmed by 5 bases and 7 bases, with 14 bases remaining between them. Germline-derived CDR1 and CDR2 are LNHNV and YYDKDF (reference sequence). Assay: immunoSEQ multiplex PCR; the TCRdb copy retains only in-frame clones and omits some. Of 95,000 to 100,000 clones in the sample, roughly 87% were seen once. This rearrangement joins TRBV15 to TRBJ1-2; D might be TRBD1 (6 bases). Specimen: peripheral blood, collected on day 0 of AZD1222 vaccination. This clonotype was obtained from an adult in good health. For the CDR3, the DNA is TGTGCCACCAGCTCGACAGGTCTGTCTGGCTACACCTTC. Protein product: CATSSTGLSGYTF.